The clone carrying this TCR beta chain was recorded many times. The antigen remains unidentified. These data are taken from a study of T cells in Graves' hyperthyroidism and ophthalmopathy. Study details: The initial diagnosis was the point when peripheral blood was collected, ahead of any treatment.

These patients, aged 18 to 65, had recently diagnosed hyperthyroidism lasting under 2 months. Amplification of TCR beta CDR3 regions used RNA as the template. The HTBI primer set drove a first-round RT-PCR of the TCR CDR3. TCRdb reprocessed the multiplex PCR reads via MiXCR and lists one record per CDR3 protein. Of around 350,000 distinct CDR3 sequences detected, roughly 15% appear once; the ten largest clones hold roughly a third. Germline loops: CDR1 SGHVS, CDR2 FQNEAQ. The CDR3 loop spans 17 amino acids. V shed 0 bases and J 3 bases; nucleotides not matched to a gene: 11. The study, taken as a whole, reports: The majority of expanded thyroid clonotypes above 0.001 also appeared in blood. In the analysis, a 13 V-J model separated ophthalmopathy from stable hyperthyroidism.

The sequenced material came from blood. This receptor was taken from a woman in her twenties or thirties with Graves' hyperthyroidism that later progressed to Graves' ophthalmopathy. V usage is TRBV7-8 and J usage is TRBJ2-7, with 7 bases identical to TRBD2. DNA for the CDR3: TGTGCCAGCAGCTTAGCGGCCGGAGGGGACTATCGCTACGAGCAGTACTTC. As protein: CASSLAAGGDYRYEQYF.